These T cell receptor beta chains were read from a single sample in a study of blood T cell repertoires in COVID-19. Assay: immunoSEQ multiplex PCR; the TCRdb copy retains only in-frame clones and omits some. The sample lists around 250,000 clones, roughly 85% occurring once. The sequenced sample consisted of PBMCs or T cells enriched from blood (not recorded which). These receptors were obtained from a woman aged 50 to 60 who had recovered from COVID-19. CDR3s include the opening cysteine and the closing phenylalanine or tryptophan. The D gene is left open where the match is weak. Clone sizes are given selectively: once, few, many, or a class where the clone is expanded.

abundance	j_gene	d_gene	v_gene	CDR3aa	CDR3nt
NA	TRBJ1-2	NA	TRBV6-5	CASSYDGTPNYGYTF	TGTGCCAGCAGTTACGATGGGACACCTAACTATGGCTACACCTTC
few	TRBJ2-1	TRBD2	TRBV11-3	CASSLGRGLAVYNEQFF	TGTGCCAGCAGCTTAGGCCGGGGTCTAGCGGTTTACAATGAGCAGTTCTTC
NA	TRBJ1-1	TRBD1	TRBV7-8	CASSLLSQGAGGAFF	TGTGCCAGCAGCCTCCTTTCACAGGGGGCTGGGGGAGCTTTCTTT
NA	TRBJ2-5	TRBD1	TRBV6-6	CASSYLDRAGETQYF	TGTGCCAGCAGTTACCTGGACAGGGCTGGGGAGACCCAGTACTTC
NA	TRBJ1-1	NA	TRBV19	CASRTGGHRNTEAFF	TGTGCCAGTAGGACCGGCGGCCACCGGAACACTGAAGCTTTCTTT
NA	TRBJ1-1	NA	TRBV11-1	CASSHGEAFF	TGTGCCAGCAGCCACGGGGAAGCTTTCTTT
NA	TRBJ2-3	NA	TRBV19	CASSTYQGPYSDTQYF	TGTGCCAGTAGTACCTATCAGGGGCCATATTCAGATACGCAGTATTTT
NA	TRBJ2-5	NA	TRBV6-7	CASSYSGDQETQYF	TGTGCCAGCAGTTACTCAGGAGATCAAGAGACCCAGTACTTC
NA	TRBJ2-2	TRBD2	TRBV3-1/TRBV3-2	CASSPVLAGPGELFF	TGTGCCAGCAGCCCGGTACTAGCGGGACCCGGGGAGCTGTTTTTT
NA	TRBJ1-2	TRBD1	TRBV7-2	CASRWDRGQDGYTF	TGTGCCAGCAGATGGGACAGGGGGCAAGATGGCTACACCTTC
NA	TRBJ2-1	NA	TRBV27	CASMNRFSSYNEQFF	TGTGCCAGCATGAACAGATTCAGCTCCTACAATGAGCAGTTCTTC
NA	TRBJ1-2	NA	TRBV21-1	CASSKVSGYTF	TGTGCCAGCAGCAAAGTCTCGGGCTACACCTTC
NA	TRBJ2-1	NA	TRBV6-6	CASGRGSYNEQFF	TGTGCCAGCGGCCGGGGGTCGTACAATGAGCAGTTCTTC
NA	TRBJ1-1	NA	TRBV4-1	CASSHLQGGNTEAFF	TGCGCCAGCAGCCATCTCCAAGGGGGTAACACTGAAGCTTTCTTT
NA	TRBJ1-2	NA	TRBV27	CASSKRDGYGYTF	TGTGCCAGCAGCAAGCGGGACGGCTATGGCTACACCTTC
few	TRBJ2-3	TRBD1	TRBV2	CASSLDRGTDTQYF	TGTGCCAGCAGTTTGGACAGGGGAACAGATACGCAGTATTTT